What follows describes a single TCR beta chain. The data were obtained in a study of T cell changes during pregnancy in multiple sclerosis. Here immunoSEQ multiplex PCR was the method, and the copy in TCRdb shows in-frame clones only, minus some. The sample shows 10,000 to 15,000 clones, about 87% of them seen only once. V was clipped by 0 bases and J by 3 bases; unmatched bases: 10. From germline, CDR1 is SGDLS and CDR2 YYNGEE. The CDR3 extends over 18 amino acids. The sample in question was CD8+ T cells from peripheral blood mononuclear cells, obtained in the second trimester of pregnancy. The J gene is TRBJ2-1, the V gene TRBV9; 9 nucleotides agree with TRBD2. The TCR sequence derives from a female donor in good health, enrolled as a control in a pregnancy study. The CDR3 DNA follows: TGTGCCAGCAGCGTAGATATTAGCGGGGGACCCTACTACAATGAGCAGTTCTTC. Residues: CASSVDISGGPYYNEQFF.